This T cell receptor beta chain is from a study of shared clonotypes between healthy human individuals (dated by TCRdb to the early 2020s). Looking at the study overall: The cohort included three men and two women between 18 and 49 years of age. For each donor, three plates each were used for CD4 naive and CD4 memory, two plates were used for CD8 naive, and one plate was used for CD8 memory. To estimate repertoire size and how much clonotypes are shared between individuals, the study performed deep sequencing of blood TCR repertoires from five healthy adults. Different laboratories and diverse techniques were used to prepare libraries and sequence TCR repertoires, to increase sequencing depth and limit assay-specific biases. Each donor's leukapheresis produced roughly between roughly 0.85 and 10 billion PBMCs. The paper's findings and limits, for the study overall: Sharing across four donors was observed for approximately 5% of naive CD4, over 3% of naive CD8, over 2% of memory CD4, and around 0.4% of memory CD8 clonotypes. Estimated clonotype richness was generally larger for naive than for memory subsets. The genetic and exposure-history diversity represented was limited by the small number of donors. Sampling was restricted to blood, and TCR repertoires in tissues likely differ from the TCR repertoires found in blood. Clonotypes shared by all four sorted-subset donors showed higher generation probabilities than non-shared clonotypes. Based on pairwise subsampling, the degree of clonotype sharing among donors was expected to be affected by sequencing depth. Incomplete sequencing was indicated by rarefaction of sorted-subset datasets, despite the large sequencing depth.

The donors were healthy, HIV-negative adults with no recently reported acute infections or vaccinations. Only Caucasian adults living in Nashville, Tennessee, USA were represented among the donors. CD4+ T cells were enriched through magnetic negative selection, after which naive cells were positively selected on CD45RA and the remaining negative fraction served as the memory subset. Blood was collected by leukapheresis, and PBMCs were isolated by Ficoll-Histopaque density gradient centrifugation and then cryopreserved in liquid nitrogen vapor phase. Purity and quantity of every magnetically sorted T cell population were checked by analytical flow cytometry. From each sorted fraction, genomic DNA was isolated and quantified by UV absorbance on a Nanodrop 2000c. On this clone itself: It has no known antigen specificity. There are no base qualities to consult, and no much larger clone falls within one base.

Using the deep immunoSEQ assay, TCR CDR3 regions were amplified from genomic DNA by multiplex PCR. Extracted genomic DNA from each cell subset was distributed evenly across all wells of several immunoSEQ 96-well plates, and each plate was treated as a replicate. Each replicate PCR for sorted subsets received around 210 ng genomic DNA, equal to about 29,000 T cell genomes. Purified libraries were quantified with a Qubit 3.0 fluorometer, sized on a Bioanalyzer 2100, and re-quantified with the KAPA Library Quantification kit. Every immunoSEQ 96-well plate was sequenced on a dedicated single-read 150-cycle Illumina NextSeq 550 flow cell. The paper's processing steps were these. Because only junctional sequences without quality scores were contained in the immunoSEQ output, filtering matching that applied to full-length reads could not be performed. To assign V/J genes and CDR3, sequences were annotated against IMGT germline references using PyIR, a Python wrapper for IgBLAST v1.9. Reads with weak V/J assignments (E-value above 1e-6), missing CDR3, stop codons, out-of-frame junctions, or ambiguous translated residues were removed. V3J clonotypes were defined as sequences sharing the same inferred V gene, J gene, and CDR3 amino acid sequence. To compute the percentage overlap between repertoires, the number of shared unique clonotypes was divided by the size of the smaller repertoire. RTK rarefaction, the Chao1 estimator, and Recon v2.1 estimates of unobserved clonotypes were used to assess repertoire richness. For all TCRbeta clonotypes obtained by the gDNA method from a handful of donors, generation probabilities were computed with OLGA. TCRdb provides this immuneACCESS table in a form limited to in-frame rearrangements. Some clones are lacking; in checked studies, under half of them reflect an unresolved V gene, and why the rest are absent is not known. V and J calls and clone size come straight from that table; D and trimming were deduced from the DNA. This sample has roughly 2.2 million clones in its table, and 85% to 95% of those were observed once. Together, the top ten hold about 0.37% of the sample.

Spanning cysteine to phenylalanine, the CDR3 consists of 12 amino acids. The entry retains the CDR3 DNA only, 36 bases that are in frame from base 1. Deletion took 3 bases off V and 11 bases off J, with a span of 11 bases between the germline ends. The germline V gene provides CDR1 MDHEN and CDR2 SYDVKM. Specimen: naive CD4+ T cells from PBMCs. The label giving this sample's cell subset or site can be read as: CD45RA+ positively selected. The receptor chain draws on TRBV28 and TRBJ1-5; TRBD1 is a possible D gene, resting on 5 matching bases. The clonotype was recovered from a man younger than 30 in good health. Some clones in this sample may be carry-over from other donors' samples. The bases read TGTGCCAGCAGTTTTATCTTGGGGGCCCAGCATTTT. Translated, this gives CASSFILGAQHF.